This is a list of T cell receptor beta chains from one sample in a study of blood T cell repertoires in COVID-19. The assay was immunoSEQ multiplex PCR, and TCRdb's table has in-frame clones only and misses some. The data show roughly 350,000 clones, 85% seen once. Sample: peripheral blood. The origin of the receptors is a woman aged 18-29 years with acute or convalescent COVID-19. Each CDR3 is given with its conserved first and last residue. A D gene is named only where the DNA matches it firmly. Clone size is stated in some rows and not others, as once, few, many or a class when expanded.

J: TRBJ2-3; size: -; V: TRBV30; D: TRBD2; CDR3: CAWSRSSGGGDTQYF; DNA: TGTGCCTGGAGCCGTTCTAGCGGGGGCGGGGATACGCAGTATTTT
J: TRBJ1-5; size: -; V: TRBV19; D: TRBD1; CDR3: CASRLRTGALGYSNQPQHF; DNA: TGTGCCAGTAGGTTGAGGACAGGGGCCTTAGGTTATAGCAATCAGCCCCAGCATTTT
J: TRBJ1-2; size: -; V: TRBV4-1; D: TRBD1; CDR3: CASSRLTGENYGYTF; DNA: TGCGCCAGCAGCCGCCTGACAGGGGAGAACTATGGCTACACCTTC
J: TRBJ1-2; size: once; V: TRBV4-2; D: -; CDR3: CASSPADRNYGYTF; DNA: TGTGCCAGCAGCCCCGCCGACAGGAACTATGGCTACACCTTC
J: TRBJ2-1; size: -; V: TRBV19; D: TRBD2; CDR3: CASSIGTSGNEQFF; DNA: TGTGCCAGTAGTATAGGAACTAGCGGCAATGAGCAGTTCTTC
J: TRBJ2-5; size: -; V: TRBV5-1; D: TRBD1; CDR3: CASSLDRGSTETQYF; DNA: TGCGCCAGCAGCTTGGACAGGGGATCGACGGAGACCCAGTACTTC
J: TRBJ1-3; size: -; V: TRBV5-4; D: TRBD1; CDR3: CASSPGQGENTIYF; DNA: TGTGCCAGCAGCCCAGGACAGGGAGAAAACACCATATATTTT
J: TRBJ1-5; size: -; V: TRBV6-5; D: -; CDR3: CASSSTGTQPQHF; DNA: TGTGCCAGCAGTTCAACAGGGACTCAGCCCCAGCATTTT
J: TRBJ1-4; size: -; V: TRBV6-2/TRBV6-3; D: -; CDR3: CASSYGAIPTNEKLFF; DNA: TGTGCCAGCAGTTATGGAGCCATCCCGACTAATGAAAAACTGTTTTTT
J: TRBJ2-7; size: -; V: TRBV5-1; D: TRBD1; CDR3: CASSGQGAYEQYF; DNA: TGCGCCAGCAGCGGACAGGGGGCCTACGAGCAGTACTTC
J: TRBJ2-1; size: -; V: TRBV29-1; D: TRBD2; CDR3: CSAFVAGGRNEQFF; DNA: TGCAGCGCTTTTGTGGCGGGAGGTAGAAATGAGCAGTTCTTC
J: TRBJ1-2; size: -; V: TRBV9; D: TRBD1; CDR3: CASSDNTGQAYYGYTF; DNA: TGTGCCAGCAGCGACAATACTGGACAGGCCTACTATGGCTACACCTTC
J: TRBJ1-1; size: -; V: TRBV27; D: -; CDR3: CASSLAWSRNTEAFF; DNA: TGTGCCAGCAGTCTCGCCTGGTCTAGGAACACTGAAGCTTTCTTT
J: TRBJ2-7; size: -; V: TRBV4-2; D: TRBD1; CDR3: CASSQEGTGYHEQYF; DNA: TGTGCCAGCAGCCAAGAGGGGACAGGGTATCACGAGCAGTACTTC
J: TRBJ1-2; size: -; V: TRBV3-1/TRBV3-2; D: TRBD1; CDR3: CASSQGDRVYGYTF; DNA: TGTGCCAGCAGCCAAGGGGACAGAGTTTATGGCTACACCTTC
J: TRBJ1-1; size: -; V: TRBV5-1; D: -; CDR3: CASNEQEGEAFF; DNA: TGCGCCAGCAACGAACAGGAAGGGGAAGCTTTCTTT
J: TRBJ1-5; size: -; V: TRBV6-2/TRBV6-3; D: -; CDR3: CASSYVKRVQPQHF; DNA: TGTGCCAGCAGTTACGTCAAAAGAGTACAGCCCCAGCATTTT
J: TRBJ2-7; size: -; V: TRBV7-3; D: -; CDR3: CASSVQGEGYEQYF; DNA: TGTGCCAGCAGCGTACAGGGTGAGGGCTACGAGCAGTACTTC
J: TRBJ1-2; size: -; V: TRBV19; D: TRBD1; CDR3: CASTDKTGTYGYTF; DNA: TGTGCCAGTACAGATAAGACAGGGACCTATGGCTACACCTTC
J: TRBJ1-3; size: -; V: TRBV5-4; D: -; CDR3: CASSLVDSGNTIYF; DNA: TGTGCCAGCAGCCTTGTAGACTCTGGAAACACCATATATTTT
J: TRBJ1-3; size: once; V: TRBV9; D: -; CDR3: CASATGVGGGNTIYF; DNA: TGTGCCAGCGCCACGGGGGTTGGTGGCGGAAACACCATATATTTT
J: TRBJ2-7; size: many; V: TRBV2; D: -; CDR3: CASSAGWAGGVGYEQYF; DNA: TGTGCCAGCAGCGCGGGGTGGGCTGGCGGGGTTGGATACGAGCAGTACTTC
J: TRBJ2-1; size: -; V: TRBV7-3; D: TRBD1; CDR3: CASSTDRGNEQFF; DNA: TGTGCCAGCAGCACGGACAGGGGGAATGAGCAGTTCTTC
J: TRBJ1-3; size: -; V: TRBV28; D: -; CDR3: CASSLPTAGNTIYF; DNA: TGTGCCAGCAGTTTACCCACAGCTGGAAACACCATATATTTT
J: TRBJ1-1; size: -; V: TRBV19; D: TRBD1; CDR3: CASRDRPNTEAFF; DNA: TGTGCCAGTCGGGACAGGCCGAACACTGAAGCTTTCTTT
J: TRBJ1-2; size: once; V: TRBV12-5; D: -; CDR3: CASGPSGGYGYTF; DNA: TGTGCTAGTGGTCCCTCCGGGGGATATGGCTACACCTTC